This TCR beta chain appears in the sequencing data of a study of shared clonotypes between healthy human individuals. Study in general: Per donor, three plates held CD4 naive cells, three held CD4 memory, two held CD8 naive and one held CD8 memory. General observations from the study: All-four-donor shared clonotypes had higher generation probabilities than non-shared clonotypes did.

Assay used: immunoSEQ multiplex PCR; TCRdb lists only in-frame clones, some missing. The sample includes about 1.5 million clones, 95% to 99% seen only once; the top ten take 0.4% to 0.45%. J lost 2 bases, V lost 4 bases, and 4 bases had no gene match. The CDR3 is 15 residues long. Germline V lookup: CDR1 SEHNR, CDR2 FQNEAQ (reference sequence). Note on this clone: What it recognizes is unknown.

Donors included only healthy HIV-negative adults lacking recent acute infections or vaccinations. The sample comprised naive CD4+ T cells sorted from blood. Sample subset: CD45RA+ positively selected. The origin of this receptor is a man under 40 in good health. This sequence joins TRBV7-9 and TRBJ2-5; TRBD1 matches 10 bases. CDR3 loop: CASSWDRGGQETQYF. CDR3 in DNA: TGTGCCAGCAGCTGGGACAGGGGAGGGCAAGAGACCCAGTACTTC.